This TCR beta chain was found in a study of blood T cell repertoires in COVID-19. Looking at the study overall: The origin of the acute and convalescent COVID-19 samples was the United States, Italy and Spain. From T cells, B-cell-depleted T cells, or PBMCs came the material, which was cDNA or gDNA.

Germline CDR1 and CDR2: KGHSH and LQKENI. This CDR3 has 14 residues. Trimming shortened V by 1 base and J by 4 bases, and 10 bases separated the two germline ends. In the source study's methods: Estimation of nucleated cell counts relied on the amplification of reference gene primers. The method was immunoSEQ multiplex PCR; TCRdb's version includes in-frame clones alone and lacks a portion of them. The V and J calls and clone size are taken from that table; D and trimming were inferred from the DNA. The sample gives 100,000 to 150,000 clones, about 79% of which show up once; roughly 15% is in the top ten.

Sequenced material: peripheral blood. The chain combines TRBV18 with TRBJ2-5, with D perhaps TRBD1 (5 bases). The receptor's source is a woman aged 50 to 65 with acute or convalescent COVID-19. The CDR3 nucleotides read TGTGCCAGCTCACCACAAGGGGCAAGAGAGACCCAGTACTTC. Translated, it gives CASSPQGARETQYF. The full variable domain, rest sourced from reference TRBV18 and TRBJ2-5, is NAGVMQNPRHLVRRRGQEARLRCSPMKGHSHVYWYRQLPEEGLKFMVYLQKENIIDESGMPKERFSAEFPKEGPSILRIQQVVRGDSAAYFCASSPQGARETQYFGPGTRLLVL.